These 29 T cell receptor beta chains share one sample of origin, sequenced in a study of early T cells in non-severe SARS-CoV-2 infection. TCRdb independently ran MiXCR on the 5' RACE reads; one entry per CDR3 protein. The sample holds tens of thousands of distinct CDR3 sequences, 10% seen once. Sequenced sample: whole blood. These receptors all come from an adult who was a healthcare worker with PCR-confirmed SARS-CoV-2 infection or an uninfected control (not recorded which).

The V call is TRBV11-2, the J call TRBJ1-2; D gene uncertain. Germline V gene data show CDR1 as SGHAT and CDR2 as FQNNGV. V dropped 5 bases and J dropped 0 bases, with 4 bases sitting between them. The CDR3 consists of 12 residues. CDR3: CASSETNYGYTF. In nucleotides, the CDR3 is TGTGCCAGCAGCGAAACTAACTATGGCTACACCTTC.

This clonotype was counted at least ten times. The chain is built from TRBV4-3 and TRBJ1-2; no definite D call. Trimming removed 4 bases at V and 4 bases at J, with 13 bases between. The CDR3 covers 14 residues. Germline CDR1 and CDR2: LGHNA and YSLEER. CDR3 amino acids: CASSPEEFAYGYTF. The CDR3 DNA reads as TGCGCCAGCAGCCCAGAGGAGTTCGCCTATGGCTACACCTTC.

This clonotype occurred many times. V and J are TRBV27 and TRBJ2-5; 8 bases are a match to TRBD1. This CDR3 has 15 amino acids. Unmatched junction bases numbered 6, after V lost 5 bases and J lost 1 base. Germline lookup yields CDR1 MNHEY and CDR2 SMNVEV (reference sequence). The CDR3 sequence is CASSPGQGAQETQYF. The DNA for the CDR3 is TGTGCCAGCAGTCCCGGACAGGGAGCCCAAGAGACCCAGTACTTC.

Comment on this clonotype: It is likely a read error, because the conserved phenylalanine at the end of the CDR3 is missing. The V and J genes are TRBV2 and TRBJ1-1; D not certain. V dropped 10 bases and J dropped 1 base, with 13 bases sitting between them. CDR1 and CDR2 (germline): SNHLY, FYNNEI. The CDR3 consists of 13 residues. Here the CDR3 reads CATSRRENTEAFS. DNA for the CDR3: TGTGCCACCTCCCGCCGGGAGAACACTGAAGCTTTCTCT.

There are many counts of this clonotype. The CDR3: CASSYGFLAGEETQYF. Written as DNA, the CDR3 is TGTGCCAGCAGTTACGGTTTTCTAGCGGGAGAAGAGACCCAGTACTTC. This chain links TRBV6-2 or TRBV6-3 with TRBJ2-5, with 10 nucleotides matching TRBD2. The V gene end was trimmed by 2 bases and the J gene end by 3 bases; junction bases not matched to a gene: 6. Germline CDR1 is MNHEY and CDR2 is SVGEGT. CDR3 size: 16 residues.

This clonotype was seen repeatedly, ten times or more. The gene calls are TRBV7-9 and TRBJ1-1; maybe TRBD1 (6 bases). Trimming removed 5 bases at V and 11 bases at J, with 15 bases between. The CDR3 runs to 12 residues. CDR1 is SEHNR and CDR2 is FQNEAQ in the germline V gene (reference sequence). The CDR3 protein is CASSPGRQGAFF. For the CDR3, the DNA is TGTGCCAGCAGCCCGGGACGTCAGGGGGCTTTCTTT.

Many counts were recorded for this clonotype. This rearrangement joins TRBV18 to TRBJ2-6; D is unclear. V lost 5 bases and J 3 bases, leaving 14 bases between the germline ends. Germline CDR1 is KGHSH and CDR2 is LQKENI. The CDR3 loop spans 16 amino acids. CDR3 protein: CASSSQTGRGANVLTF. The CDR3, as DNA: TGTGCCAGCTCATCGCAGACCGGGCGTGGGGCCAACGTCCTGACTTTC.

Ten or more counts support this clonotype. This rearrangement joins TRBV25-1 to TRBJ1-5; D is possibly TRBD1 (5 bases). Trimming took 2 bases from V and 6 from J, leaving 17 bases between them. CDR1 is MGHDK, CDR2 SYGVNS, per germline. CDR3 length equals 16 residues. CDR3 DNA: TGTGCCAGCAGTGAACCCGGGACCCATGAAAGTCAGCCCCAGCATTTT. Residues: CASSEPGTHESQPQHF. The variable domain in full, completed from reference TRBV25-1 and TRBJ1-5, reads EADIYQTPRYLVIGTGKKITLECSQTMGHDKMYWYQQDPGMELHLIHYSYGVNSTEKGDLSSESTVSRIRTEHFPLTLESARPSHTSQYLCASSEPGTHESQPQHFGDGTRLSIL.

This clonotype has only a few counts. This chain links TRBV2 with TRBJ2-3; the D is unclear. The germline CDR1 and CDR2 sequences are SNHLY and FYNNEI. Trimming took 7 bases from V and 0 from J, leaving 11 bases between them. The CDR3 totals 14 residues. The CDR3 here is CASTSLRSTDTQYF. CDR3 DNA: TGTGCCAGCACGTCCCTGCGGAGCACAGATACGCAGTATTTT.

The chain uses TRBV5-1 and TRBJ2-3, with 7 bases matching TRBD1. The CDR3 covers 14 residues. J gave up 2 bases and V 6 bases, and 6 bases lay outside the gene matches. Germline lookup yields CDR1 SGHRS and CDR2 YFSETQ. The CDR3 sequence is CASTLTGITDTQYF. The CDR3 coding sequence is TGCGCCAGCACCCTGACAGGGATCACAGATACGCAGTATTTT.

In its sample, this clonotype was seen many times. The V call is TRBV5-1, the J call TRBJ2-1; D gene ambiguous. The CDR3 extends over 11 amino acids. Germline-derived CDR1 and CDR2 are SGHRS and YFSETQ. V lost 4 bases and J lost 3, with 2 bases in between. The CDR3 loop reads CASSHYNEQFF. The CDR3 DNA reads as TGCGCCAGCAGCCACTACAATGAGCAGTTCTTC.

The chain joins TRBV5-1 to TRBJ2-1; D is unclear. CDR1 is SGHRS and CDR2 is YFSETQ in the germline V gene. The CDR3 contains 14 residues. V was pared by 3 bases and J by 7 bases, with 14 bases between. CDR3 region: CASSSLTTGNEQFF. The DNA for the CDR3 is TGCGCCAGCAGCTCCTTGACAACTGGGAATGAGCAGTTCTTC. Based on the CDR3 plus reference TRBV5-1 and TRBJ2-1, the full variable domain is KAGVTQTPRYLIKTRGQQVTLSCSPISGHRSVSWYQQTPGQGLQFLFEYFSETQRNKGNFPGRFSGRQFSNSRSEMNVSTLELGDSALYLCASSSLTTGNEQFFGPGTRLTVL.

This clonotype was seen ten or more times. The J gene is TRBJ1-5, the V gene TRBV10-3; TRBD1 might be the D (5 bases). The V gene lost 8 bases and the J gene lost 7 bases, with 9 bases spanning the gap. This CDR3 contains 11 residues. Germline lookup yields CDR1 ENHRY and CDR2 SYGVKD. The CDR3 sequence is CAIGGGQPQHF. CDR3 nucleotides: TGTGCCATCGGGGGTGGGCAGCCCCAGCATTTT.

This clonotype has more than one count but fewer than ten. The chain links TRBV28 to TRBJ2-7; unclear D gene. Per germline, CDR1 MDHEN and CDR2 SYDVKM. Trimming removed 5 bases at V and 5 bases at J, with 13 bases between. The CDR3 totals 13 residues. In DNA, the CDR3 is TGTGCCAGCAGTCCCCCCGTACCGAACGAGCAGTACTTC. This encodes CASSPPVPNEQYF.

This clonotype was picked up a small number of times. The rearrangement joins TRBV9 to TRBJ2-1; 9 bases map to TRBD2. The germline gives CDR1 SGDLS, CDR2 YYNGEE. This CDR3 comprises 14 residues. The J segment lost 6 bases and the V segment lost 0 bases, leaving 1 base of the junction unmatched. CDR3 DNA sequence: TGTGCCAGCAGCGTAGGACTAGCGGTCAATGAGCAGTTCTTC. Its protein product is CASSVGLAVNEQFF.

This clonotype was detected ten times or more. The V and J genes are TRBV2 and TRBJ2-5; D remains ambiguous. In germline, CDR1 is SNHLY, CDR2 FYNNEI. The CDR3 spans 14 residues. Trimming shortened V by 7 bases and J by 1 base, and 13 bases separated the two germline ends. CDR3 DNA sequence: TGTGCCAGCAACATAGTCCGGAGCCAAGAGACCCAGTACTTC. Its protein is CASNIVRSQETQYF.

This chain uses TRBV4-3 with TRBJ2-3; a weak D match, TRBD2 (5 bases). Trimming removed 5 bases from V and 2 bases from J, with 14 bases in between. Germline assignment: CDR1 LGHNA and CDR2 YSLEER. This CDR3 is built from 15 residues. The DNA of the CDR3 is TGCGCCAGCAGCTCCCTACGGGGTGCCACAGATACGCAGTATTTT. It specifies CASSSLRGATDTQYF.

The J gene is TRBJ2-5, the V gene TRBV7-2; D is ambiguous. Per germline, CDR1 SGHTA and CDR2 FQGNSA. CDR3 length: 16 amino acids. The V end lost 2 bases, the J end lost 4 bases, and 17 bases lay between the germline ends. As DNA, the CDR3 is TGTGCCAGCAGCTTACCTGACCCCGGACGGGTAGAGACCCAGTACTTC. Protein product: CASSLPDPGRVETQYF.

This clonotype was counted ten times or more. The rearrangement links TRBV7-2 to TRBJ2-7, with D possibly called TRBD1 or TRBD2 (6 bases each). From germline, CDR1 is SGHTA and CDR2 FQGNSA. The CDR3 has 15 residues. Trimming removed 5 bases at V and 2 bases at J, with 16 bases between. The CDR3 region is CASSPSGAVTYEQYF. The CDR3 DNA reads as TGTGCCAGCAGCCCGTCGGGGGCGGTAACCTACGAGCAGTACTTC.

This chain connects TRBV3-1 to TRBJ2-1; D is ambiguous. The germline V gene has CDR1 LGHDT and CDR2 YNNKEL (reference sequence). There are 13 residues in the CDR3. V was pared by 1 base and J by 5 bases, with 6 bases between. The DNA for the CDR3 is TGTGCCAGCAGCCAAGTACTCAACAATGAGCAGTTCTTC. Its translation: CASSQVLNNEQFF.

The rearrangement links TRBV9 to TRBJ2-7; no firm D call. V was shortened by 0 bases and J by 0 bases, with 7 bases between the two germline ends. The length of the CDR3 is 14 residues. CDR1 SGDLS and CDR2 YYNGEE come from the germline V gene. For the CDR3, the DNA is TGTGCCAGCAGCGTAGCCGACCCCTCCTACGAGCAGTACTTC. It yields the protein CASSVADPSYEQYF.

This clonotype was counted a few times. The V and J genes are TRBV7-9 and TRBJ2-7, with TRBD2 as a possible D gene (6 bases). Looked up from germline, CDR1 is SEHNR and CDR2 is FQNEAQ (reference sequence). This CDR3 contains 13 residues. Trimming pared 5 bases from V and 6 bases from J, leaving 14 bases between. CDR3 DNA: TGTGCCAGCAGCACCAAAAGGGAGGCCGAGCAGTACTTC. Its protein product is CASSTKREAEQYF.

This clonotype was observed a few times. The chain links TRBV11-2 to TRBJ2-7; D might be TRBD1 or TRBD2, each matching 6 bases. The CDR3 runs to 14 residues. V was cut by 5 bases and J by 7 bases, with 18 bases left in between. The germline CDR1 and CDR2 sequences are SGHAT and FQNNGV. The CDR3 DNA is TGTGCCAGCAGCCCCGCTCGGGGGCGGAGGGAGCAGTACTTC. It yields the protein CASSPARGRREQYF.

This clonotype was counted ten times or more. The chain couples TRBV9 to TRBJ2-7, with 12 nucleotides matching TRBD1. Trimming removed 2 bases from V and 4 bases from J; junction bases left unmatched: 1. The CDR3 loop spans 14 amino acids. Germline CDR1 and CDR2: SGDLS and YYNGEE. CDR3 in amino acids: CASSVGQGAYEQYF. As DNA, the CDR3 is TGTGCCAGCAGCGTGGGACAGGGGGCTTACGAGCAGTACTTC.

The V gene is TRBV20-1, the J gene TRBJ1-5; 8 nucleotides align to TRBD1. The length of the CDR3 is 14 residues. V lost 3 bases, J lost 1 base, and 2 bases stayed unmatched. Germline CDR1 DFQATT, CDR2 SNEGSKA (reference sequence). This CDR3 is CSARWTGSNQPQHF. In DNA form, the CDR3 reads TGCAGTGCTAGGTGGACAGGGAGCAATCAGCCCCAGCATTTT.

Ten or more counts support this clonotype. The rearrangement uses TRBV6-1 and TRBJ2-3; the D gene is possibly TRBD2 (6 bases). V lost 6 bases to trimming and J lost 5 bases, with 6 bases between them. Germline loops: CDR1 MNHNS, CDR2 SASEGT. This CDR3 has 11 residues. The CDR3 reads CASRGGDTQYF. The CDR3 DNA reads TGTGCCAGCAGGGGGGGAGATACGCAGTATTTT.

There are a few counts of this clonotype. This chain uses TRBV6-1 with TRBJ1-6; no firm D call. The CDR3 spans 15 residues. Trimming pared 5 bases from V and 4 bases from J, leaving 12 bases between. The germline gives CDR1 MNHNS, CDR2 SASEGT. This CDR3 reads CASSPVPGYNSPLHF. CDR3 nucleotide sequence: TGTGCCAGCAGTCCGGTCCCGGGTTATAATTCACCCCTCCACTTT.

This clonotype has at least ten counts. V is TRBV7-6 and J is TRBJ2-3, with D unclear. Germline CDR1 and CDR2: SGHVS and FNYEAQ. The length of the CDR3 is 15 residues. With 6 bases removed from V and 1 base from J, the gap between germline ends came to 14 bases. Here the CDR3 DNA reads TGTGCCAGCAGTCGTAATCCTTTCGGCACAGATACGCAGTATTTT. Protein: CASSRNPFGTDTQYF.

In this sample, this clonotype turned up many times. This chain joins TRBV12-3 or TRBV12-4 and TRBJ2-5, with D hard to call. Trimming took 6 bases from V and 3 from J, leaving 5 bases between them. The CDR3 has 11 residues. Here the CDR3 DNA reads TGTGCCAGCAGCCTGAAAGAGACCCAGTACTTC. This gives the protein CASSLKETQYF.